This TCR delta chain was sequenced during a study of γδ T cells in repeated Plasmodium falciparum infection. For the study at large: Each infection was followed by sampling at 21 days, plus baseline and some pre-infection draws. Whole-study findings and limits: Many TCRgamma sequences overlapped between individuals in stable Vgamma9/Vdelta2+ repertoires.

Flow sorting of PBMC yielded separate Vgamma9/Vdelta2+ and Vdelta2-negative gammadelta T cell populations for bulk repertoire analysis. This clone occurred many times. What it binds is not known. Sequencing covered both gamma and delta TCR chains per sample. TCRdb reanalysed the multiplex PCR reads via CATT. The sample shows tens of thousands of delta-chain clones, over 1.5% of them seen only once. The CDR3 is 19 amino acids. J was trimmed by 5 bases and V by 3 bases; bases with no gene match: 18. The germline V gene encodes CDR1 TSWWSYY and CDR2 QGS. Sequencing was performed on gamma-delta T cells from blood. The source of this sequence is a pool of human donors (malaria-infected and uninfected, not separated). The J gene is TRDJ1, the V gene TRDV1; TRDD3 matches 10 bases. The CDR3 DNA follows: TGTGCTCTTGGGGATCCCGAATCTTCTTACTGGGGGATGTTTGATAAACTCATCTTT. It is translated as CALGDPESSYWGMFDKLIF.